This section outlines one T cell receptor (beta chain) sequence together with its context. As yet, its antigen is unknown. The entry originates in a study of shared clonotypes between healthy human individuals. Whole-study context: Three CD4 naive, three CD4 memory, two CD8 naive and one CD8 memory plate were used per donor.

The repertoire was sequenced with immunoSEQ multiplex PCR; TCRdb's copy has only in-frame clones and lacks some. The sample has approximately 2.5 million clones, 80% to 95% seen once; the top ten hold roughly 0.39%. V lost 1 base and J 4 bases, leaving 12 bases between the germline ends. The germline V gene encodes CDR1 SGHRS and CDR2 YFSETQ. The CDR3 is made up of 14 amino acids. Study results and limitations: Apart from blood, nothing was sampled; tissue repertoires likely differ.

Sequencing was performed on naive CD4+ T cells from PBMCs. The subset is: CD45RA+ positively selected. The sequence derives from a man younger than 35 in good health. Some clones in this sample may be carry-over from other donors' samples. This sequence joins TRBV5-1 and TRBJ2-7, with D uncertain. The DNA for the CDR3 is TGCGCCAGCAGCTTGTACGGACCGGAATACGAGCAGTACTTC. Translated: CASSLYGPEYEQYF. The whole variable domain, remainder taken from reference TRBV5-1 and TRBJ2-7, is KAGVTQTPRYLIKTRGQQVTLSCSPISGHRSVSWYQQTPGQGLQFLFEYFSETQRNKGNFPGRFSGRQFSNSRSEMNVSTLELGDSALYLCASSLYGPEYEQYFGPGTRLTVT.